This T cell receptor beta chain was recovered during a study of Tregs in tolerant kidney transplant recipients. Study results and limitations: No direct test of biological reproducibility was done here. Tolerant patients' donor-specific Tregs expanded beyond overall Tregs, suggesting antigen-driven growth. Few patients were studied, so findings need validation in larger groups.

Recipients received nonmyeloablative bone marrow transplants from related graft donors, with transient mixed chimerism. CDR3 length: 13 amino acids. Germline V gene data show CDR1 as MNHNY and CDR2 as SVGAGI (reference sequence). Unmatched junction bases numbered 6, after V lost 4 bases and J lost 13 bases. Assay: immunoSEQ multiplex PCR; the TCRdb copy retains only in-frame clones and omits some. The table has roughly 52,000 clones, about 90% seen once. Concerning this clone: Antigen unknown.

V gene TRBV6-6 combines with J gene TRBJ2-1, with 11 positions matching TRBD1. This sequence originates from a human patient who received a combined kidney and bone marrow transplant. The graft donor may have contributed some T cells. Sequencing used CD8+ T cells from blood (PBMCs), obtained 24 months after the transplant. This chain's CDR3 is CASSLGQGGVQFF. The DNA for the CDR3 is TGTGCCAGCAGTTTGGGACAGGGGGGGGTTCAGTTCTTC.